This is a list of T cell receptor beta chains from one sample in a study of cytomegalovirus exposure and HLA in healthy donors. Sequenced by immunoSEQ multiplex PCR; TCRdb stores in-frame clones only, minus some. The table has approximately 150,000 clones, about 89% seen once. Source material: PBMCs. Every receptor here comes from a young man in good health and CMV-seropositive. The CDR3 runs from the conserved cysteine through the conserved F or W. Fields, in order: CDR3 DNA, CDR3 protein, J gene, V gene, D gene, clone size. A D gene is named only where the DNA matches it firmly. Only some rows state a clone size, as once, few, many or a class for expanded clones.

TGTGCCAGCTCACCACAGACAGGGGGCACCTCTGGTGGCTACACCTTC | CASSPQTGGTSGGYTF | TRBJ1-2 | TRBV18 | TRBD1 | .
TGTGCCAGCAGCCGGCAGGATAGCGGGGGGACCCCCACGTACTTC | CASSRQDSGGTPTYF | TRBJ2-7 | TRBV11-3 | TRBD2 | many
TGCGCCAGCAGCTTCCTAGCGGGGATAGCTGAGTCCAGCTCCTACAATGAGCAGTTCTTC | CASSFLAGIAESSSYNEQFF | TRBJ2-1 | TRBV5-1 | TRBD2 | .
TGTGCCAGCAAACGGGGGGGCGCGCAGTACTTC | CASKRGGAQYF | TRBJ2-7 | TRBV25-1 | TRBD2 | .
TGTGCCAATCCAAAAAGGGACAGACAGAACACTGAAGCTTTCTTT | CANPKRDRQNTEAFF | TRBJ1-1 | TRBV7-3 | TRBD1 | once
TGTGCCAGCACCTCATCCCAGACTAGCGGAACCTACGAGCAGTACTTC | CASTSSQTSGTYEQYF | TRBJ2-7 | TRBV5-4 | TRBD2 | once
TGTGCCAGCAGTAGACAACCTCCACCAGATACGCAGTATTTT | CASSRQPPPDTQYF | TRBJ2-3 | TRBV6-5 | . | .
TGTGCCAGCAGCTTAGCGGGGGGTACGCAGTATTTT | CASSLAGGTQYF | TRBJ2-3 | TRBV7-2 | . | .
TGTGCCAGCAGCGCTGTACGGGGGAGCTACACCTTC | CASSAVRGSYTF | TRBJ1-2 | TRBV11-2 | . | .
TGCAGCGTTCGACAGGGGGCGATCTACGAGCAGTACTTC | CSVRQGAIYEQYF | TRBJ2-7 | TRBV29-1 | TRBD1 | .
TGTGCCAGCAGCTTAGCGGGGGCAGCAACTAATGAAAAACTGTTTTTT | CASSLAGAATNEKLFF | TRBJ1-4 | TRBV7-2 | . | .
TGTGCCAGCAGTTACTTACAGGGAAATCAGCCCCAGCATTTT | CASSYLQGNQPQHF | TRBJ1-5 | TRBV6-5 | . | .
TGTGCCAGCAGCGCTAGCGGGGGGGCTTACGAGCAGTACTTC | CASSASGGAYEQYF | TRBJ2-7 | TRBV6-6 | TRBD2 | .
TGTGCCACCGGGGTAGCGGGGAACTACGAGCAGTACTTC | CATGVAGNYEQYF | TRBJ2-7 | TRBV30 | TRBD2 | .
TGTGCCAGCAGTTTGGGGGGGGAGCAGTACTTC | CASSLGGEQYF | TRBJ2-7 | TRBV28 | TRBD2 | .
TGTGCCAGCAGGCCCGCCGGTCGGGTTCACAATGAGCAGTTCTTC | CASRPAGRVHNEQFF | TRBJ2-1 | TRBV27 | . | .
TGTGCCAGCAGTTTTTTTACCCCGTCCCCAGCGGCGAACACTGAAGCTTTCTTT | CASSFFTPSPAANTEAFF | TRBJ1-1 | TRBV7-2 | . | .
TGTGCCAGCAAAACTAGCGGAACCTACGAGCAGTACTTC | CASKTSGTYEQYF | TRBJ2-7 | TRBV6-5 | TRBD2 | .
TGCGCCAGCAGCCAATTCGGGGGACAGGGGCTGCGCGAGCAGTACTTC | CASSQFGGQGLREQYF | TRBJ2-7 | TRBV4-3 | TRBD1 | once
TGTGCCAGCAGCTCCCCTACCCCGAACACCGGGGAGCTGTTTTTT | CASSSPTPNTGELFF | TRBJ2-2 | TRBV7-9 | . | .
TGTGCCAGCAGCTTATTGGGCAGGGCGAACACTGAAGCTTTCTTT | CASSLLGRANTEAFF | TRBJ1-1 | TRBV7-8 | . | .
TGTGCCTGGAGCGTGGGGACAGGGATATTGAACACTGAAGCTTTCTTT | CAWSVGTGILNTEAFF | TRBJ1-1 | TRBV30 | TRBD1 | .
TGTGCCAGCAGACAGGTCCCCTACGAGCAGTACTTC | CASRQVPYEQYF | TRBJ2-7 | TRBV2 | . | .
TGCGCCAGCAGCCTAGGACAGGGGCGCACAGATACGCAGTATTTT | CASSLGQGRTDTQYF | TRBJ2-3 | TRBV5-1 | TRBD1 | once
TGTGCCAGCAGCGACAGACAGGACTATGGCTACACCTTC | CASSDRQDYGYTF | TRBJ1-2 | TRBV9 | . | few
TGTGCCAGCAGCTTAACACAGGGCCCCGGGGAGCTGTTTTTT | CASSLTQGPGELFF | TRBJ2-2 | TRBV7-3 | . | .
TGTGCCAGCAGTTTATTCGGGGGGCCCTACGAGCAGTACTTC | CASSLFGGPYEQYF | TRBJ2-7 | TRBV27 | . | .
TGTGCCAGCAGCTTGGGAGGGGGAGACGTCTATGGCTACACCTTC | CASSLGGGDVYGYTF | TRBJ1-2 | TRBV5-4 | . | once
TGTGCCATCACTCGGGACATCAATCAGCCCCAGCATTTT | CAITRDINQPQHF | TRBJ1-5 | TRBV10-3 | . | .
TGTGCCAGTAGTTTGGACAGTAATGAAAAACTGTTTTTT | CASSLDSNEKLFF | TRBJ1-4 | TRBV19 | . | .
TGTGCCAGCAGTAAATGGGACTGCGCCTACGAGCAGTACTTC | CASSKWDCAYEQYF | TRBJ2-7 | TRBV6-4 | . | .
TGCGCCAGCAGCTTGGGTTTTGGGGGCTCGAATGAGCAGTTCTTC | CASSLGFGGSNEQFF | TRBJ2-1 | TRBV5-1 | . | .
TGTGCCAGCAGCCAAGTCACGGGACAGTACAATGAGCAGTTCTTC | CASSQVTGQYNEQFF | TRBJ2-1 | TRBV4-2 | TRBD1 | .
TGTGCCAGCAGCTTAGCGCAACGGGGGAGCAATCAGCCCCAGCATTTT | CASSLAQRGSNQPQHF | TRBJ1-5 | TRBV7-2 | . | .
TGCGCCAGCAGCCAGTGGGGGGTCAGCGGGGTAGGGCAAGAGACCCAGTACTTC | CASSQWGVSGVGQETQYF | TRBJ2-5 | TRBV4-1 | TRBD2 | .
TGTGCCAGCAGCATCCCAGGGTATTTGATTAATTCACCCCTCCACTTT | CASSIPGYLINSPLHF | TRBJ1-6 | TRBV7-2 | . | .
TGTGCCAGCAGTTCGTCAGGACAGTACTACGAGCAGTACTTC | CASSSSGQYYEQYF | TRBJ2-7 | TRBV28 | . | .
TGTGCCAGCTCACAGGACCCAGGGGGCTGGGGCTACACCTTC | CASSQDPGGWGYTF | TRBJ1-2 | TRBV18 | TRBD1 | .
TGTGCCAGCAGCCAATCGAACACCTACGAGCAGTACTTC | CASSQSNTYEQYF | TRBJ2-7 | TRBV16 | . | few
TGTGCCAGCAGCCGACCAGAACGAGGGTGGGCCAATGGCTACACCTTC | CASSRPERGWANGYTF | TRBJ1-2 | TRBV7-9 | . | .
TGTGCCATTACACAGGGCTCTCCTATCGGTGGCTACACCTTC | CAITQGSPIGGYTF | TRBJ1-2 | TRBV6-6 | . | .
TGTGCCAGCTCACCACCTCTAGGGGCGGGAGTAGCAGATACGCAGTATTTT | CASSPPLGAGVADTQYF | TRBJ2-3 | TRBV18 | TRBD2 | .
TGTGCCAGCAGCTTAGAGACAGGGTGGAGAGGCTATGGCTACACCTTC | CASSLETGWRGYGYTF | TRBJ1-2 | TRBV11-2 | TRBD1 | once
TGCGCCAGCAGCTTGGGCCAGGGGACCTATGGCTACACCTTC | CASSLGQGTYGYTF | TRBJ1-2 | TRBV5-1 | . | .
TGCAGCGTTGAAGATCTTCGGGGAGGGGGGGCTGAGACCCAGTACTTC | CSVEDLRGGGAETQYF | TRBJ2-5 | TRBV29-1 | . | once
TGTGCCAGCAGCCGCAATGGGGGGGTTTACAATGAGCAGTTCTTC | CASSRNGGVYNEQFF | TRBJ2-1 | TRBV7-9 | TRBD2 | .
TGTGCCAGCAGCGTGTCAGGCTATGGCTACACCTTC | CASSVSGYGYTF | TRBJ1-2 | TRBV7-2 | . | .
TGTGCCAGCGGGGGACAGGTTCCCTTTGAAGCTTTCTTT | CASGGQVPFEAFF | TRBJ1-1 | TRBV9 | TRBD1 | .
TGTGCCACGGTGGGAGAAGGGAGAGCTTTCTTT | CATVGEGRAFF | TRBJ1-1 | TRBV15 | . | .
TGTGCCAGCTCCCTGGACAGGGATGGCGAGCAGTACTTC | CASSLDRDGEQYF | TRBJ2-7 | TRBV18 | TRBD1 | few
TGTGCCAGCAACAATCTCCTCTACAATGAGCAGTTCTTC | CASNNLLYNEQFF | TRBJ2-1 | TRBV14 | . | .
TGTGCCAGCAGTTACTCGGGGCTCCACTCCTACGAGCAGTACTTC | CASSYSGLHSYEQYF | TRBJ2-7 | TRBV6-5 | . | .
TGTGCCAAAGACAGGAACTCTGGGGCCAACGTCCTGACTTTC | CAKDRNSGANVLTF | TRBJ2-6 | TRBV7-9 | . | .
TGTGCCAGCAGCTTACCAAAGAGGGGGATTTTAAATCAGCCCCAGCATTTT | CASSLPKRGILNQPQHF | TRBJ1-5 | TRBV11-3 | . | .
TGTGCCAGCAGTTATATGGCAGGCACTGAAGCTTTCTTT | CASSYMAGTEAFF | TRBJ1-1 | TRBV6-5 | . | .
TGTGCCAGCAGCTTGTCAGCAGGGAACACTGAAGCTTTCTTT | CASSLSAGNTEAFF | TRBJ1-1 | TRBV11-2 | . | .
TGTGCCAGCAGTTCCCCGTCCGGGACAGGGGGCACCGGGGAGCTGTTTTTT | CASSSPSGTGGTGELFF | TRBJ2-2 | TRBV28 | TRBD1 | .
TGTGCCAGCAGCCCCATTCAGGGACAGATCTACAATGAGCAGTTCTTC | CASSPIQGQIYNEQFF | TRBJ2-1 | TRBV11-2 | TRBD1 | .
TGCGCCAGCAGCTTGGAAGGGGGCAATGGCAATCAGCCCCAGCATTTT | CASSLEGGNGNQPQHF | TRBJ1-5 | TRBV5-1 | TRBD1 | few